A selection of T cell receptor beta chains follows, all from one sample in a study of cytomegalovirus exposure and HLA in healthy donors. Sequenced by immunoSEQ multiplex PCR; TCRdb stores in-frame clones only, minus some. The sample has 180,000 or so clones; roughly 79% are singletons. Sample: PBMCs. The receptors come from a man in his fifties or sixties in good health and CMV-seropositive. CDR3s leave out the opening cysteine and the closing phenylalanine or tryptophan.

TRBV30,ASRFSGGYGEQF
TRBV18,ASSPGANQPQH
TRBV5-4,ASSPTGTNTEAF
TRBV28,ASRETGSGNTEAF
TRBV5-4,ASSVDSGNYGYT
TRBV5-6,ASSLAVPSSYNEQF
TRBV7-8,ASSLVGAGQPQH
TRBV19,ASSIASANYGYT
TRBV25-1,ASRDRGTPSGGYT
TRBV7-3,ASSLHGIRASVQETQY
TRBV7-8,ASSLVHLAGGQGEQF
TRBV7-9,ASRGGMNTEAF
TRBV7-2,ASSPQGGQAY
TRBV9,ASSPRRGSRDYEQY
TRBV11-1,ASSSADWQETQY
TRBV28,ASSFWSRGRDSPLH
TRBV29-1,SVEDLVGEGITEAF
TRBV6-6,ASSHTGSGELF
TRBV7-6,ASSLVSGVKANTGELF
TRBV18,ASSPPDRGDYGYT
TRBV29-1,SVVLAGSYNSPLH
TRBV5-8,ASSLAGSGNTIY
TRBV6-5,ATKGQGFSPLH
TRBV5-1,ASSLGGGSTDTQY
TRBV20-1,SASRSGVLF
TRBV4-2,ASSQEPGESYEQY
TRBV4-3,ASSQDPSGHKDTQY
TRBV2,ASSEQGSNQPQH
TRBV6-1,ASRGRGSSTDTQY
TRBV4-3,ASSQALTGTGVYEQY
TRBV15,ATSRVGTAATNEKLF
TRBV11-2,ASSLGQGDGYT
TRBV28,ASSMNTRVATDTQY
TRBV5-6,ASSLSRAGGDTQY
TRBV21-1,ASSPWADTQY
TRBV19,ASSMTGGAFEKLF
TRBV7-2,ASSLDRGYNEQF
TRBV21-1,ASHREGGEKLF
TRBV4-1,ASSQRSPVSSGNTIY
TRBV10-2,ASSDTGTGGFNSPLH
TRBV5-4,ASSPPGTANEQY
TRBV5-1,ASSKPTGAVNIQY
TRBV2,ASSEWQGSYNEQF
TRBV30,ALFDSYKATF
TRBV11-2,ASRGGGYSTEAF
TRBV5-1,ASFLAGGTTDTQY
TRBV11-2,ASSSGDFVYEQY
TRBV19,ASSIPMRGDTQY
TRBV4-3,ASSQGSTAAGYT
TRBV4-1,ASTQGPGQKYNEQF
TRBV19,ASKSIKAQENTEAF
TRBV6-6,ASSYGPEQGEETQY
TRBV4-2,ASSQGAGEANYGYT
TRBV28,ASRIGLRGYNSPLH
TRBV19,ASSSMDRASYNEQF
TRBV19,ASSILGANTGELF
TRBV7-2,ASSLGYRGSATQY
TRBV5-1,ASSGGTGELETQY
TRBV11-2,ASSFPGQGLIGNTIY
TRBV5-4,ASTLRQGNRGYT